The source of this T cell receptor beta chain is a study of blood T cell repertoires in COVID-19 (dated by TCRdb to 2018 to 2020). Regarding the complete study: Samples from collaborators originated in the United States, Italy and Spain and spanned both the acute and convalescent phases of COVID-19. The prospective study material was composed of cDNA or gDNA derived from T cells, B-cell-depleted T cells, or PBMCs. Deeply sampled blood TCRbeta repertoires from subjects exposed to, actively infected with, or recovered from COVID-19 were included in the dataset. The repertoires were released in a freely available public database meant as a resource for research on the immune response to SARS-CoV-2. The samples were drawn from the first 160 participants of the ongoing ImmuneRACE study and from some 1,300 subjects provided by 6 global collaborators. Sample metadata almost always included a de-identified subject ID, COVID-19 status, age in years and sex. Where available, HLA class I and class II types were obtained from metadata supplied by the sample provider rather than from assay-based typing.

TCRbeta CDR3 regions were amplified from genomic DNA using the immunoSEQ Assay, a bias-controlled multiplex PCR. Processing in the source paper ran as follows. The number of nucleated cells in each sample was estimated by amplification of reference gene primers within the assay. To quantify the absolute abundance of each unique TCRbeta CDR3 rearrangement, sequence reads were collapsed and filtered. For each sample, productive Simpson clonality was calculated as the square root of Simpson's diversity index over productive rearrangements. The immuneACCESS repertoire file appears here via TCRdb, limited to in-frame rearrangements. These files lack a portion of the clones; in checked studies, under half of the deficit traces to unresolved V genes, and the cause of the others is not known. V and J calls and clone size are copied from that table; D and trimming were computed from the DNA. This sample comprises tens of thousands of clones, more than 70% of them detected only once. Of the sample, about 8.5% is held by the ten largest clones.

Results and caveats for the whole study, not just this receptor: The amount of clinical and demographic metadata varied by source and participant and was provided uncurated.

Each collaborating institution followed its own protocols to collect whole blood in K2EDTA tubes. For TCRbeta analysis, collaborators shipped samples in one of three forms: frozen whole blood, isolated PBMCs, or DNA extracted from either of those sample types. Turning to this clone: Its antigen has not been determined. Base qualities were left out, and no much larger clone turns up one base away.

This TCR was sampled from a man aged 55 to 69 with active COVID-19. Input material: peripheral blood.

The CDR3 protein: CASSMGQAGNEQYF. The nucleotide sequence is given as TGTGCCAGTAGTATGGGACAGGCGGGGAACGAGCAGTACTTC. This receptor chain uses TRBV19 and TRBJ2-7; 8 central nucleotides agree with TRBD1. The CDR3 measures 14 amino acids from cysteine to phenylalanine. The kept DNA is CDR3 alone, 42 bases in frame from the first base. Relative to germline, V is missing 3 bases and J is missing 5 bases, with 6 bases of the junction outside any gene match. As encoded in the germline V gene (reference sequence), CDR1 is LNHDA while CDR2 is SQIVND.